The sample holds a few counts of the clone carrying this T cell receptor (beta chain). Its antigen is not identified. This PCR relied on a set of 60 Vbeta primers and 13 Jbeta primers. Method: immunoSEQ multiplex PCR; TCRdb's copy keeps in-frame clones and lacks some. The repertoire consists of some 130,000 clones, with roughly two thirds occurring once and the leading ten covering around 1.6%. The study sampled nominally healthy donors, though unrecorded immune exposures were likely. CDR3 length: 14 amino acids. The V gene's germline CDR1 is SGHRS and CDR2 YFSETQ. V was pared by 0 bases and J by 3 bases, with 2 bases of the junction left unmatched. These data belong to a study of cytomegalovirus exposure and HLA in healthy donors. The study's findings and limits: In an earlier analysis, about 87% or about 30%: the productive usage of most TCR beta V segments.

V gene TRBV5-1 combines with J gene TRBJ1-2; 7 bases fit TRBD1. The TCR sequence derives from a man aged 25 to 40 in good health and CMV-seropositive. The sequenced sample was PBMCs. In nucleotides, the CDR3 is TGCGCCAGCAGCTTGGGAACAGGGGACTATGGCTACACCTTC. Its translation is CASSLGTGDYGYTF.